This T cell receptor beta chain was identified in a study of technical replicates of blood from a handful of donors. Here immunoSEQ multiplex PCR was the method, and the copy in TCRdb shows in-frame clones only, minus some. The sample has under 85,000 clones; about 92% are singletons. V lost 0 bases and J lost 5, with 14 bases in between. The CDR3 sequence is 15 residues long. Germline values: CDR1 MNHEY, CDR2 SVGAGI. Sample: T cells isolated from PBMCs. This rearrangement joins TRBV6-5 to TRBJ2-7; D perhaps matches TRBD2 (5 bases). The source is a human donor in good health. The CDR3 bases are TGTGCCAGCAGTTACTCGCGAAGGGCCGGGGACGAGCAGTACTTC. Its protein product is CASSYSRRAGDEQYF.